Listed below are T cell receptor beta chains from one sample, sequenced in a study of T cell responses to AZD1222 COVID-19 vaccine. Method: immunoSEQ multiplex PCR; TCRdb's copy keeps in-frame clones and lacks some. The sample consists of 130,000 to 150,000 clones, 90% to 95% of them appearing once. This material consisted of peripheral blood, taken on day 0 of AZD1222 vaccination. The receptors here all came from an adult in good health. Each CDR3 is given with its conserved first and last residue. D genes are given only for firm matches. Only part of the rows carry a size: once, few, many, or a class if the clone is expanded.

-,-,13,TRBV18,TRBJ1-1,CASSPQGNTEAFF
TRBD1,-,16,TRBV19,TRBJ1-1,CASSMGLWQGATEAFF
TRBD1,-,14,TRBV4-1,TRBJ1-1,CASSPGQQNTEAFF
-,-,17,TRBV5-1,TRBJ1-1,CASSGGSDSPMNTEAFF
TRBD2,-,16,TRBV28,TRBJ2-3,CASSFIAGAGTDTQYF
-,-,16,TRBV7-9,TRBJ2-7,CASSLSLPLFTGEQYF
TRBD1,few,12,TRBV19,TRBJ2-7,CASQDRGYEQYF
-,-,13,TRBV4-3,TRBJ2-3,CASSQVLSDTQYF
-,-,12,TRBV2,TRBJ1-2,CASSQEVYGYTF
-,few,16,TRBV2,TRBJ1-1,CASSVWPDRMNTEAFF
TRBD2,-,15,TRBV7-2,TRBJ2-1,CASSGGTSGYNEQFF
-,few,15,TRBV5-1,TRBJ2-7,CASSLELGFRGEQYF
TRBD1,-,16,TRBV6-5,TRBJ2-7,CASSYTAGTGPNEQYF
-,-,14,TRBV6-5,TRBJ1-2,CASINREGLAGYTF
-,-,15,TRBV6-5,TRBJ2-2,CASSRETTFHGELFF
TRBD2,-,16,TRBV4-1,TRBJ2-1,CASSPEGLAGAGEQFF
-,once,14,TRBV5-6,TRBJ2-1,CASSFTSKDTEQFF